The 16 T cell receptor beta chains presented below share a single source sample, sequenced in a study of CD8+ T cells in alopecia areata. Extracted RNA was reverse transcribed into cDNA, the sequencing template. Repertoires were generated with immunoSEQ multiplex PCR, while TCRdb's copy carries only in-frame clones and drops some. Among 200,000 to 250,000 clones listed, around 57% were seen once. As for treatment: oral pan-JAK inhibitor, 5-10 mg twice daily. The sample consisted of CD4+ T cells sorted from blood, taken at week 4, from a patient treated with tofacitinib. These receptors all come from a human donor with alopecia areata.

This clone was counted only a few times. For the CDR3, the DNA is TGTGCCAGCAGCCCGAATCCCCTGCGTGGCACAGATACGCAGTATTTT. Its protein product is CASSPNPLRGTDTQYF. J is TRBJ2-3 and V is TRBV14, with D hard to call. Trimming shortened V by 4 bases and J by 1 base, and 15 bases separated the two germline ends. Germline lookup yields CDR1 SGHDN and CDR2 FVKESK. This CDR3 is 16 amino acids long.

This chain links TRBV20-1 with TRBJ2-5; D gene uncertain. The CDR3 has 11 residues. The germline V and J ends were trimmed by 5 bases and 5 bases, with 9 bases remaining between them. Germline V gene lookup returns CDR1 DFQATT and CDR2 SNEGSKA (reference sequence). CDR3 in amino acids: CSAGSVETQYF. CDR3 DNA sequence: TGCAGTGCTGGTAGTGTGGAGACCCAGTACTTC.

V and J are TRBV29-1 and TRBJ2-1, with unresolved D. The CDR3 runs 10 residues. Germline-derived CDR1 and CDR2 are SQVTM and ANQGSEA. V lost 5 bases to trimming and J lost 6 bases, with 5 bases between them. CDR3 region: CSVFRNEQFF. The CDR3 nucleotides read TGCAGCGTTTTCCGCAATGAGCAGTTCTTC.

This chain connects TRBV30 to TRBJ1-1, with D tentatively TRBD1 (6 bases). The CDR3 contains 14 residues. Looked up from germline, CDR1 is GTSNPN and CDR2 is SVGIG (reference sequence). V was trimmed by 4 bases and J by 3 bases, leaving 15 bases between them. CDR3 loop: CAWKNRASDTEAFF. The CDR3 nucleotides read TGTGCCTGGAAAAACAGGGCCTCGGACACTGAAGCTTTCTTT.

The V gene is TRBV11-2, the J gene TRBJ2-3; D possibly corresponds to TRBD2 (6 bases). The CDR3 is 14 residues long. Germline V CDR1 and CDR2: SGHAT, FQNNGV. V lost 1 base to trimming and J lost 5 bases, with 10 bases between them. The CDR3 is CASSLAGVGDTQYF. The CDR3, as DNA: TGTGCCAGCAGCTTAGCGGGGGTAGGAGATACGCAGTATTTT.

V gene TRBV5-6 combines with J gene TRBJ2-7; no clear D gene. Trimming removed 2 bases at V and 3 bases at J, with 9 bases between. Germline assignment: CDR1 SGHDT and CDR2 YYEEEE. CDR3 size: 13 residues. CDR3 nucleotide sequence: TGTGCCAGCAGCTTTTTGGACGGCTACGAGCAGTACTTC. This encodes CASSFLDGYEQYF.

This clone was detected many times. V usage is TRBV7-8 and J usage is TRBJ1-1; D is uncertain. The CDR3 length is 13 residues. CDR1 SGHVS and CDR2 FQNEAQ come from the germline V gene. CDR3 amino acids: CETRQLMNTEAFF. The CDR3, as DNA: TGTGAAACTCGGCAACTCATGAACACTGAAGCTTTCTTT.

The sample holds a few counts of this clone. The chain uses TRBV7-8 and TRBJ1-4; D not resolved. Germline-derived CDR1 and CDR2 are SGHVS and FQNEAQ. The CDR3 sequence is 17 residues long. V shed 0 bases and J shed 5 bases, with 16 bases lying between them. CDR3 in DNA: TGTGCCAGCAGCTTAGCGGCACTGGGAAGGAGGAATGAAAAACTGTTTTTT. It yields the protein CASSLAALGRRNEKLFF.

This chain joins TRBV30 and TRBJ1-2; no clear D gene. Germline V gene data show CDR1 as GTSNPN and CDR2 as SVGIG (reference sequence). This CDR3 contains 14 residues. Trimming removed 0 bases from V and 7 bases from J, with 15 bases in between. The CDR3 nucleotides read TGTGCCTGGAGTGTAATACGGGGAAATGGTGGCTACACCTTC. It specifies CAWSVIRGNGGYTF. The full variable domain, rest sourced from reference TRBV30 and TRBJ1-2, is SQTIHQWPATLVQPVGSPLSLECTVEGTSNPNLYWYRQAAGRGLQLLFYSVGIGQISSEVPQNLSASRPQDRQFILSSKKLLLSDSGFYLCAWSVIRGNGGYTFGSGTRLTVV.

V usage is TRBV29-1 and J usage is TRBJ2-1; tentatively, D is TRBD2 (6 bases). V lost 6 bases, J lost 7 bases, and 13 bases lay in between. This CDR3 has 12 amino acids. Germline V lookup: CDR1 SQVTM, CDR2 ANQGSEA. In DNA form, the CDR3 reads TGCAGCGTCAAAGCCGGGGGAAATGAGCAGTTCTTC. The encoded protein is CSVKAGGNEQFF.

The chain couples TRBV2 to TRBJ2-2; D gene unclear. Trimming shortened V by 1 base and J by 6 bases, and 9 bases separated the two germline ends. CDR3 length: 14 residues. Germline CDR1 reads SNHLY; CDR2 reads FYNNEI. The CDR3 here is CASSEDRPPGELFF. The CDR3 DNA follows: TGTGCCAGCAGTGAAGACAGACCACCCGGGGAGCTGTTTTTT.

The rearrangement uses TRBV2 and TRBJ2-1, with 10 bases lining up with TRBD2. The germline gives CDR1 SNHLY, CDR2 FYNNEI. The CDR3 length is 17 residues. The ends lost 7 bases at V and 0 bases at J; junction bases unmatched: 9. CDR3 sequence (DNA): TGTGCCAGCATTATACGGACTAGCGGAAGCTCCTACAATGAGCAGTTCTTC. Amino acid sequence: CASIIRTSGSSYNEQFF.

The rearrangement links TRBV2 to TRBJ2-1; D may be TRBD2 (5 bases). CDR1 is SNHLY, CDR2 FYNNEI, per germline. The CDR3 contains 14 residues. V was cut by 8 bases and J by 0 bases, with 11 bases left in between. The CDR3 reads CASLAGPSYNEQFF. CDR3 DNA: TGTGCCAGCTTGGCGGGTCCCTCCTACAATGAGCAGTTCTTC.

This clone was seen a few times. The rearrangement joins TRBV5-4 to TRBJ1-2, with a possible D match to TRBD1 (5 bases). The CDR3 spans 13 residues. Looked up from germline, CDR1 is SGHNT and CDR2 is YYREEE (reference sequence). Trimming removed 1 base at V and 6 bases at J, with 10 bases between. The CDR3 loop is CASSLQGGDGYTF. The CDR3 DNA sequence: TGTGCCAGCAGCTTGCAAGGAGGGGATGGCTACACCTTC.

The V and J genes are TRBV5-1 and TRBJ2-1; D ambiguous. V was trimmed by 1 base and J by 8 bases, leaving 7 bases between them. Germline loops: CDR1 SGHRS, CDR2 YFSETQ. The CDR3 consists of 12 residues. This CDR3 reads CASSLNVDEQFF. The CDR3 DNA follows: TGCGCCAGCAGCTTGAATGTTGATGAGCAGTTCTTC.

V and J are TRBV9 and TRBJ1-1, with D tentatively TRBD1 (6 bases). The CDR3 totals 18 residues. From germline, CDR1 is SGDLS and CDR2 YYNGEE. Trimming removed 4 bases at V and 11 bases at J, with 33 bases between. CDR3 amino acids: CASSPRLGTSIGTQEAFF. The DNA of the CDR3 is TGTGCCAGCAGCCCCCGCCTCGGGACATCAATCGGGACCCAAGAGGCTTTCTTT.